Listed below are T cell receptor beta chains from one sample, sequenced in a study of sequential checkpoint blockade in melanoma. Measured with immunoSEQ multiplex PCR; TCRdb has only the in-frame clones, and not every one. The sample lists roughly 19,000 clones; more than 70% were seen once. Sequencing used CD8+ T cells sorted from blood (inferred from file names), obtained from a patient given nivolumab and ipilimumab in sequence. These receptors originate from a human donor with melanoma. The CDR3 runs from the conserved cysteine through the conserved F or W. The order of the fields is J gene, clone size, CDR3 length, V gene, D gene, CDR3 DNA, CDR3 protein. A D gene is named only where the DNA matches it firmly. For some rows the clone size is stated as once, few or many, or as a class when expanded; others skip it.

j_call: TRBJ2-7
clone_size: NA
cdr3_length: 15
v_call: TRBV9
d_call: TRBD1
cdr3_nt: TGTGCCAGCAGCGCGGGGCCAGGGGGATCCTACGAGCAGTACTTC
cdr3_aa: CASSAGPGGSYEQYF

j_call: TRBJ1-2
clone_size: few
cdr3_length: 15
v_call: TRBV5-6
d_call: TRBD1
cdr3_nt: TGTGCCAGCAGTTTCTGGGGACAGCCTAACTATGGCTACACCTTC
cdr3_aa: CASSFWGQPNYGYTF

j_call: TRBJ2-7
clone_size: NA
cdr3_length: 15
v_call: TRBV27
d_call: TRBD2
cdr3_nt: TGTGCCAGCAGTTTAAGGGCGGGAGGGAACTACGAGCAGTACTTC
cdr3_aa: CASSLRAGGNYEQYF

j_call: TRBJ2-6
clone_size: NA
cdr3_length: 18
v_call: TRBV6-1
d_call: NA
cdr3_nt: TGTGCCAGCAGTGAACCGCCAGGGGTAGGGTCTGGGGCCAACGTCCTGACTTTC
cdr3_aa: CASSEPPGVGSGANVLTF

j_call: TRBJ2-7
clone_size: NA
cdr3_length: 12
v_call: TRBV7-9
d_call: NA
cdr3_nt: TGTGCCAGCAGCTTAGCCAACTACGAGCAGTACTTC
cdr3_aa: CASSLANYEQYF

j_call: TRBJ2-7
clone_size: NA
cdr3_length: 14
v_call: TRBV25-1
d_call: TRBD1
cdr3_nt: TGTGCCAGCAGCCCCGGGACAGGCGTGTACGAGCAGTACTTC
cdr3_aa: CASSPGTGVYEQYF

j_call: TRBJ1-5
clone_size: once
cdr3_length: 14
v_call: TRBV27
d_call: NA
cdr3_nt: TGTGCCAGCAGTTTAGGGGGGAGCAATCAGCCCCAGCATTTT
cdr3_aa: CASSLGGSNQPQHF